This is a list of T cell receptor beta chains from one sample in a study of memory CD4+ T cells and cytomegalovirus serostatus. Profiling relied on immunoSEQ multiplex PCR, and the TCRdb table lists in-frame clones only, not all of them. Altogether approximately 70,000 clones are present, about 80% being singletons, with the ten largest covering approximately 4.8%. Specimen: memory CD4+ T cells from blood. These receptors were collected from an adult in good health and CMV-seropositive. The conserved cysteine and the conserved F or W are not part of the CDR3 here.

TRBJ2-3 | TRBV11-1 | ASSMVGGPSITDTQY
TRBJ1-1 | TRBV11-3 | ASSLGAGMNTEAF
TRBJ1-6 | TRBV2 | ASTSNTGLLSSLH
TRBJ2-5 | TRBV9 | ASSLGPAETQY
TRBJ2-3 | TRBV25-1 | ASSERLAGATDTQY
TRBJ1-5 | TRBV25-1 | ASSGGWGQPQH
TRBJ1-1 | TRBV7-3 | ASSKQGGNTEAF
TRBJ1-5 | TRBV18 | ASSPTRGPSNQPQH
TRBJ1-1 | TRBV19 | ASSIAVRGGRAF
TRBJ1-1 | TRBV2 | ASSEERMNTEAF
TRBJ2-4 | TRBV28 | ASSPHPRGRVEKNIQY
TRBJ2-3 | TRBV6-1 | ASRYRTDTQY
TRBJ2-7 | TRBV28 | ASRLSGTGGSEQY
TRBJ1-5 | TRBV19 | ASSIKEGGNQPQH
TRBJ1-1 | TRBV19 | ASCLSRNTEAF
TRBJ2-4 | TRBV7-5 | VRRVGGLNIQY
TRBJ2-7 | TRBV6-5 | ASSSRGQFYEQY
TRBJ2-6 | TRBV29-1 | SVPGDRVSSGANVLT
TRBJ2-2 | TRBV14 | ASSQDRRLAELNTGELF
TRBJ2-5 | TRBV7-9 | ASSLGDRAQETQY
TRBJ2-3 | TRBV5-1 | ASSLRLSAGDTQY
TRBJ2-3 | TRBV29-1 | SVEGGWAGRTDTQY
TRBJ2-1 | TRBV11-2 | ASSLGGIEQF
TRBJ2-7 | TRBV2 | AMTSSSYEQY
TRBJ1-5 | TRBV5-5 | ASSNRGQGHQPQH
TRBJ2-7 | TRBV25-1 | ARVTSGKTYEQY
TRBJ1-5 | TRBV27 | ASSIDRGRDQPQH
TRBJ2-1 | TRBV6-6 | ASSYSRSEQF
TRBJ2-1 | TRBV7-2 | ASSQTGYSYNEQF
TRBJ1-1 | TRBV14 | ASRTGGTAEAF
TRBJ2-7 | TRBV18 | ASSPPGQSRSYEQY
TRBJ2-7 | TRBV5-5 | ASSPWGVFEQY
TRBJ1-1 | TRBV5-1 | ASSLVTGAGTEAF
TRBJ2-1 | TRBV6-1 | ASSRLAGGRYEQF
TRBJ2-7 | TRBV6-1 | ASSEAPRTYEQY
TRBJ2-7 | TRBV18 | ASSLDVSYEQY